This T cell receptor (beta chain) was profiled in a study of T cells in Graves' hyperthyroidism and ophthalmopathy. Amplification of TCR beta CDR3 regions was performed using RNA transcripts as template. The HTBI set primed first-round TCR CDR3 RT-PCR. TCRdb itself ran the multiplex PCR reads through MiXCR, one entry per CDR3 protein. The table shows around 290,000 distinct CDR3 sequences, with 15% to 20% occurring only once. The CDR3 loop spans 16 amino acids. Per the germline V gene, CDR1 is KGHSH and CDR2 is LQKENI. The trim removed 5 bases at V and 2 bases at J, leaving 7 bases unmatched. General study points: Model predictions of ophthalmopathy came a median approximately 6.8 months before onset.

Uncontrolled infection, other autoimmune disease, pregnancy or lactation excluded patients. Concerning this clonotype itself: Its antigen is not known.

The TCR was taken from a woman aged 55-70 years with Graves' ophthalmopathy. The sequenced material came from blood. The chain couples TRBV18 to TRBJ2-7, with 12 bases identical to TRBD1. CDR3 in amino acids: CASSSTGQGAPYEQYF. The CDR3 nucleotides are TGTGCCAGCTCATCAACGGGACAGGGGGCCCCCTACGAGCAGTACTTC.